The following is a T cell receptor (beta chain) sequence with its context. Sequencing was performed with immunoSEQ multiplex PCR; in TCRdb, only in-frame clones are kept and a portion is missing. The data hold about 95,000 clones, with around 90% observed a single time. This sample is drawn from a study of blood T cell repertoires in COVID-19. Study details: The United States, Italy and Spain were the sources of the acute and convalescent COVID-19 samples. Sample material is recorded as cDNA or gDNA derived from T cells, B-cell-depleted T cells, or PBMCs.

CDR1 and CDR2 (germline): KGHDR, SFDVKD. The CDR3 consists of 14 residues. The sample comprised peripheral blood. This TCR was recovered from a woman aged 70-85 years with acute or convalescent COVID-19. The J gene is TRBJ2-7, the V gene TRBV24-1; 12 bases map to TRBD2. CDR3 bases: TGTGCCACCAGTGATCGGACTAGCGGGAATATCTGGGACGTC. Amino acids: CATSDRTSGNIWDV.